These 17 T cell receptor beta chains were all obtained from the same sample, sequenced in a study of blood T cell repertoires in COVID-19. Assay used: immunoSEQ multiplex PCR; TCRdb lists only in-frame clones, some missing. The data show over 250,000 clones, 65% to 90% seen once. Material: peripheral blood. Source of these receptors: a man aged 50 to 60 with active or convalescent COVID-19.

This chain joins TRBV11-3 and TRBJ2-1, with 11 positions matching TRBD2. This CDR3 region has 13 residues. CDR1 and CDR2 from the germline V gene are SGHNT and YENEEA. After removal of 5 bases from V and 10 bases from J, the junction contained 4 bases not matched to a gene. The CDR3 reads CASSPTSGTEQFF. CDR3 nucleotides: TGTGCCAGCAGCCCGACTAGCGGGACCGAGCAGTTCTTC.

V is TRBV19 and J is TRBJ1-1; D call uncertain. The ends were cut back, 3 bases at V and 0 bases at J, with 8 bases in the middle. The CDR3 is 14 amino acids. Germline V gene lookup returns CDR1 LNHDA and CDR2 SQIVND (reference sequence). The DNA of the CDR3 is TGTGCCAGTAGTATGGGCAGGTTGAACACTGAAGCTTTCTTT. Its protein is CASSMGRLNTEAFF.

This clone was counted a few times. The CDR3 reads CASSPRTGDSGEQYF. For the CDR3, the DNA is TGTGCCAGCTCACCGCGGACAGGCGATTCGGGGGAGCAGTACTTC. The gene calls are TRBV18 and TRBJ2-7; 7 bases are shared with TRBD1. J was trimmed by 7 bases and V by 3 bases; bases with no gene match: 12. Per germline, CDR1 KGHSH and CDR2 LQKENI. This CDR3 comprises 15 residues.

V and J are TRBV9 and TRBJ2-1; 7 nucleotides agree with TRBD1. Germline assignment: CDR1 SGDLS and CDR2 YYNGEE. The CDR3 contains 17 residues. V lost 4 bases and J lost 0; bases outside the gene matches: 10. CDR3 sequence reads: CASSTGQLPSSYNEQFF. The CDR3 region has the DNA TGTGCCAGCAGCACGGGACAGCTTCCCAGCTCCTACAATGAGCAGTTCTTC.

V usage is TRBV30 and J usage is TRBJ1-1; TRBD1 is a possible D gene (5 bases). CDR1 is GTSNPN and CDR2 is SVGIG in the germline V gene (reference sequence). Trimming took 1 base from V and 2 from J, leaving 11 bases between them. The CDR3 runs to 14 residues. The CDR3: CAWSAARANTEAFF. As DNA, the CDR3 is TGTGCCTGGAGTGCGGCCAGGGCAAACACTGAAGCTTTCTTT.

The gene calls are TRBV3-1 (or the pseudogene TRBV3-2) and TRBJ2-2, with 7 bases identical to TRBD1. CDR1 is LGHDT and CDR2 is YNNKEL in the germline V gene (reference sequence). Losses at the gene ends were 0 bases for V and 6 bases for J; bases not matched to a gene: 10. The CDR3 runs to 17 residues. The CDR3, as DNA: TGTGCCAGCAGCCAAGATCTTTCAGGGGGTTCGCCCGGGGAGCTGTTTTTT. Translation gives CASSQDLSGGSPGELFF.

V gene TRBV28 combines with J gene TRBJ2-5; TRBD1 matches 9 bases. Germline V lookup: CDR1 MDHEN, CDR2 SYDVKM. V dropped 6 bases and J dropped 7; count of bases not matched to a gene: 6. The CDR3 sequence is 13 residues long. The CDR3 region has the DNA TGTGCCAGCAGCCCCGGACAGGGGTGGACCCAGTACTTC. Residues: CASSPGQGWTQYF.

The chain carries TRBV19 and TRBJ2-5, with 10 nucleotides matching TRBD1. The CDR3 consists of 17 residues. J gave up 2 bases and V 3 bases, and 9 bases lay outside the gene matches. Germline V CDR1 and CDR2: LNHDA, SQIVND (reference sequence). For the CDR3, the DNA is TGTGCCAGTAGTATTCGACAGGGGGCGCGGGGACAAGAGACCCAGTACTTC. It is translated as CASSIRQGARGQETQYF.

The chain combines TRBV7-2 with TRBJ1-2, with 8 bases aligning to TRBD1. CDR3 length equals 15 residues. CDR1 SGHTA and CDR2 FQGNSA come from the germline V gene. V lost 5 bases, J lost 1 base, and 6 bases stayed unmatched. CDR3 residues: CASSLRTGINYGYTF. The CDR3 DNA reads as TGTGCCAGCAGCCTCAGGACAGGGATTAACTATGGCTACACCTTC.

Remarks on this clone: The junction and the germline gene differ at one end; a read error may be behind it. V and J are TRBV6-2 or TRBV6-3 and TRBJ2-5; 7 nucleotides match TRBD1. The CDR3 has 12 amino acids. Germline V gives CDR1 MNHEY, CDR2 SVGEGT. The CDR3 coding sequence is TGTGCCAGCAGTTACTTAAGACAGGGCCCAAACTTC. Translated: CASSYLRQGPNF.

This chain connects TRBV2 to TRBJ2-7, with D perhaps matching TRBD1 (6 bases). The V end was cut by 6 bases, the J end by 3 bases, with 15 bases between. The CDR3 runs 14 residues. The germline CDR1 and CDR2 sequences are SNHLY and FYNNEI. The CDR3 DNA follows: TGTGCCAGCAGCCCTGGGGGCCAGGTCTACGAGCAGTACTTC. Protein sequence: CASSPGGQVYEQYF.

This chain connects TRBV19 to TRBJ2-3; D perhaps matches TRBD2 (7 bases). The V gene lost 4 bases and the J gene lost 10 bases, with 18 bases spanning the gap. CDR1 LNHDA and CDR2 SQIVND come from the germline V gene (reference sequence). This CDR3 spans 14 amino acids. Here the CDR3 reads CASSSEGGVRAQYF. The CDR3, as DNA: TGTGCCAGTAGTAGTGAAGGGGGGGTCCGGGCGCAGTATTTT.

This chain connects TRBV9 to TRBJ1-6; 11 bases agree with TRBD1. The germline gives CDR1 SGDLS, CDR2 YYNGEE. Trimming cost V 0 bases and J 9 bases; bases outside gene matches: 2. The CDR3 sequence is 15 residues long. CDR3 sequence (DNA): TGTGCCAGCAGCGTAGAGGGACAGGGGGGTTCACCCCTCCACTTT. Residues: CASSVEGQGGSPLHF.

The chain has TRBV4-1 and TRBJ2-5; a weak D match, TRBD2 (5 bases). This CDR3 has 14 residues. V lost 1 base to trimming and J lost 7 bases, with 13 bases between them. Per the germline V gene, CDR1 is MGHRA and CDR2 is YSYEKL. The CDR3 sequence is CASSQGQLEGTQYF. Here the CDR3 DNA reads TGCGCCAGCAGCCAAGGGCAGTTAGAGGGGACCCAGTACTTC.

The CDR3 nucleotides read TGCAGCGTTGAAGGAGACTTAGACACTGAAGCTTTCTTT. Amino acids: CSVEGDLDTEAFF. V and J are TRBV29-1 and TRBJ1-1; D remains unclear. V gave up 1 base and J gave up 3 bases, with 9 bases separating them. The CDR3 totals 13 residues. CDR1 and CDR2 from the germline V gene are SQVTM and ANQGSEA.

The rearrangement joins TRBV29-1 to TRBJ2-1, with 13 bases identical to TRBD2. Germline V CDR1 and CDR2: SQVTM, ANQGSEA. The V and J ends lost 4 bases and 8 bases, in that order; junction bases with no gene match: 11. The CDR3 contains 16 residues. The CDR3 protein is CSVAEGLAGMQDEQFF. The CDR3 region has the DNA TGCAGCGTTGCAGAGGGACTAGCGGGAATGCAGGATGAGCAGTTCTTC.

The V call is TRBV7-9, the J call TRBJ2-1; TRBD2 matches 8 bases. This CDR3 contains 15 residues. J was trimmed by 0 bases and V by 6 bases; bases with no gene match: 4. From germline, CDR1 is SEHNR and CDR2 FQNEAQ (reference sequence). This CDR3 reads CASSPGGSSYNEQFF. DNA of the CDR3: TGTGCCAGCAGTCCGGGGGGGAGCTCCTACAATGAGCAGTTCTTC.